This passage covers 8 T cell receptor beta chains from one sample sequenced in a study of blood T cell repertoires in COVID-19. Clones were read by immunoSEQ multiplex PCR, and TCRdb kept only the in-frame ones, dropping some. In the table there are around 300,000 clones, more than 80% of which are singletons. Sequenced sample: peripheral blood. The receptors originated from a woman between 40 and 55 years old with acute or convalescent COVID-19.

This chain joins TRBV2 and TRBJ2-3; 14 bases fit TRBD2. The CDR3 is 14 residues long. The V and J ends lost 6 bases and 8 bases, in that order; junction bases with no gene match: 4. Germline V gives CDR1 SNHLY, CDR2 FYNNEI. CDR3 in amino acids: CASRTSGGAGTQYF. Here the CDR3 DNA reads TGTGCCAGCAGGACTAGCGGGGGGGCCGGTACGCAGTATTTT. The full variable domain, its missing parts supplied by reference TRBV2 and TRBJ2-3, is EPEVTQTPSHQVTQMGQEVILRCVPISNHLYFYWYRQILGQKVEFLVSFYNNEISEKSEIFDDQFSVERPDGSNFTLKIRSTKLEDSAMYFCASRTSGGAGTQYFGPGTRLTVL.

The chain has TRBV6-4 and TRBJ2-3; TRBD2 agrees at 13 bases. Germline CDR1 reads MRHNA; CDR2 reads SNTAGT. The CDR3 consists of 16 residues. Germline trimming cut 4 bases from V and 1 base from J; bases unmatched to any gene: 2. In DNA form, the CDR3 reads TGTGCCAGCAGTGCCGGGACTAGCGGGGGCACAGATACGCAGTATTTT. Translated: CASSAGTSGGTDTQYF.

In its sample, this clone was seen a few times. The sample holds other DNA sequences that translate to the same CDR3. V and J are TRBV15 and TRBJ1-4; the D gene is possibly TRBD1 (6 bases). V shed 0 bases and J shed 4 bases, with 12 bases lying between them. Germline-derived CDR1 and CDR2 are LNHNV and YYDKDF (reference sequence). CDR3 length equals 16 residues. CDR3 region: CATSRDAGAGNEKLFF. The CDR3 coding sequence is TGTGCCACCAGCAGAGATGCGGGGGCAGGTAATGAAAAACTGTTTTTT.

This chain uses TRBV7-9 with TRBJ1-1; TRBD1 might be the D (5 bases). This CDR3 is built from 15 residues. Deletions cut 5 bases from V and 4 bases from J, with 17 bases between. In germline, CDR1 is SEHNR, CDR2 FQNEAQ (reference sequence). The CDR3 DNA reads TGTGCCAGCAGCCCTTCCGACAGTTCTTTCACTGAAGCTTTCTTT. As protein: CASSPSDSSFTEAFF.

The chain employs TRBV10-3 and TRBJ2-5; 11 bases match TRBD2. The germline CDR1 and CDR2 sequences are ENHRY and SYGVKD. V lost 4 bases to trimming and J lost 2 bases; unmatched junction nucleotides: 12. The CDR3 runs to 18 residues. The CDR3 region is CAISGGELAGGLQETQYF. In nucleotides, the CDR3 is TGTGCCATCAGTGGCGGCGAATTAGCGGGGGGGCTTCAAGAGACCCAGTACTTC.

This clone was seen once. The CDR3 DNA follows: TGTGCCAGTAGTGAGTGGGACAGGGGGCCCGATGAGCAGTTCTTC. Residues: CASSEWDRGPDEQFF. This chain links TRBV19 with TRBJ2-1; the match to TRBD1 covers 12 bases. J gave up 8 bases and V 5 bases, and 7 bases lay outside the gene matches. This CDR3 spans 15 amino acids. CDR1 and CDR2 (germline): LNHDA, SQIVND (reference sequence).

This clone was seen more than once but under ten times. The CDR3 sequence: CASSPGTSPYNEQFF. CDR3 DNA: TGTGCCAGCAGCCCGGGGACTAGTCCCTACAATGAGCAGTTCTTC. J is TRBJ2-1 and V is TRBV7-2, with TRBD2 matching over 8 bases. J lost 2 bases, V lost 5 bases, and 5 bases had no gene match. Germline assignment: CDR1 SGHTA and CDR2 FQGNSA. CDR3 length equals 15 residues.

This rearrangement joins TRBV11-2 to TRBJ1-5, with 7 bases fitting TRBD1. The CDR3 contains 15 residues. Germline V gene data show CDR1 as SGHAT and CDR2 as FQNNGV. V gave up 5 bases and J gave up 6 bases; unmatched junction bases: 10. CDR3: CASSLTGYGGQPQHF. The CDR3, as DNA: TGTGCCAGCAGCCTGACAGGGTACGGGGGTCAGCCCCAGCATTTT. Using reference TRBV11-2 and TRBJ1-5 for the parts outside the CDR3, the full variable domain is EAGVAQSPRYKIIEKRQSVAFWCNPISGHATLYWYQQILGQGPKLLIQFQNNGVVDDSQLPKDRFSAERLKGVDSTLKIQPAKLEDSAVYLCASSLTGYGGQPQHFGDGTRLSIL.